The clone carrying this TCR beta chain was detected many times. Its antigen is not identified. TCRdb reprocessed the 5' RACE reads with MiXCR, giving one entry per CDR3 protein. The repertoire consists of 65,000 to 95,000 distinct CDR3 sequences, with around 13% occurring once and the leading ten covering more than 35%. The data stem from a study of T-cell memory formation after mild COVID-19. For the study at large: In these data, TCR clusters were largely donor specific. Overall study results and limits: Pre-infection memory held some responding clones, suggesting pre-existing cross-reactive T cells responded. Contracting CD4+ clones sat mainly in CM and EM; CD8+ in EMRA.

This TCR was sampled from a man younger than 35 who had mild COVID-19 (a few samples of this study predate the infection). Cell type and time point are not known. The sample was PBMCs or a T cell subset sorted from them (not recorded which).

The CDR3 nucleotides are TGTGCCAGCAGCCCGAAGCCGGATAGCAATCAGCCCCAGCATTTT. Translation gives CASSPKPDSNQPQHF. The V and J genes are TRBV7-8 and TRBJ1-5; D is uncertain. V lost 5 bases to trimming and J lost 0 bases, with 11 bases between them. The CDR3 consists of 15 residues. Germline assignment: CDR1 SGHVS and CDR2 FQNEAQ.